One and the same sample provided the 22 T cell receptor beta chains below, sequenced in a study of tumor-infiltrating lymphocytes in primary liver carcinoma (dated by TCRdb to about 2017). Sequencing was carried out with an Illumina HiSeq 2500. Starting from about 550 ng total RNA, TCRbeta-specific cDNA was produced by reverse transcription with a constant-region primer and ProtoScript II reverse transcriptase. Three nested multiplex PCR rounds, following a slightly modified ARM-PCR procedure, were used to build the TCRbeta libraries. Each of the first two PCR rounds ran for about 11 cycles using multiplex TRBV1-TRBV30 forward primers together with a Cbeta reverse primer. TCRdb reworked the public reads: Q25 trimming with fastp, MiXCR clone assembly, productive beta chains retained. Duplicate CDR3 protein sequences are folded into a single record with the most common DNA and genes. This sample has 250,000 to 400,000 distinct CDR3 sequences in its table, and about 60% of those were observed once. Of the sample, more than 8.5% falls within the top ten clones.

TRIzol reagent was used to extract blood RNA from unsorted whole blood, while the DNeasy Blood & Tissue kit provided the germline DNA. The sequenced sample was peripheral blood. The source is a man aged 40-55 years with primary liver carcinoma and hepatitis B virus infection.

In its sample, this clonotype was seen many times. CDR3: CASSLTGGEKLFF. CDR3 nucleotide sequence: TGTGCCAGCAGTTTAACAGGGGGCGAAAAACTGTTTTTT. The chain carries TRBV12-3 or TRBV12-4 and TRBJ1-4; 9 bases align to TRBD1. The J segment lost 8 bases and the V segment lost 2 bases, leaving 0 bases of the junction unmatched. This CDR3 is 13 amino acids long.

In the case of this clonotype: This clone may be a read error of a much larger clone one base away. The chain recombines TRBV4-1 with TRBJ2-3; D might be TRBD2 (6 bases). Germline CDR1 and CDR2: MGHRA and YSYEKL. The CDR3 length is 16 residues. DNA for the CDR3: TGCGCCAGCATCCAAGGATACCTCAGGGATCGGAGGGTGGAGTATTTT. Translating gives CASIQGYLRDRRVEYF.

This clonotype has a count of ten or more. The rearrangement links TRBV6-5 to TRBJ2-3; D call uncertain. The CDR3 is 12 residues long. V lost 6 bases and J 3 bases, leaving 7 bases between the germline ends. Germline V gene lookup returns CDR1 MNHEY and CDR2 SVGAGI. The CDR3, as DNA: TGTGCCAGCAGGGAAACTACAGATACGCAGTATTTT. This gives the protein CASRETTDTQYF.

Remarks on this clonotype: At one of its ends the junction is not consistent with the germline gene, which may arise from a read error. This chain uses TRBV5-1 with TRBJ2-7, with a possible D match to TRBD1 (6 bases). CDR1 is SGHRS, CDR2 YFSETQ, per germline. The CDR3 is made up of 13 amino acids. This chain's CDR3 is CASSPGQPHERYF. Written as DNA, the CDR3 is TGCGCCAGCAGCCCAGGACAGCCCCACGAGCGGTACTTC.

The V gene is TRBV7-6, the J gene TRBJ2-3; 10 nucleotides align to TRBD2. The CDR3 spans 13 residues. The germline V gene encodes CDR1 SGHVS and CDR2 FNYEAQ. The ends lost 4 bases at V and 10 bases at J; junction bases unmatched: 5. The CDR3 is CASSSLLAGPQYF. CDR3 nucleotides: TGTGCCAGCAGCTCCTTACTAGCGGGGCCGCAGTATTTT.

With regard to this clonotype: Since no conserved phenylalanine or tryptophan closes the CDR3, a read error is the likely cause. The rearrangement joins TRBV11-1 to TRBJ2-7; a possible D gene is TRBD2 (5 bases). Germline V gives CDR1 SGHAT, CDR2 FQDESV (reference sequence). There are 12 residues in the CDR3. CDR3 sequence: CAGSLGGYEQYS. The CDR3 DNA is TGTGCCGGCAGCTTAGGAGGATACGAGCAGTACTCC.

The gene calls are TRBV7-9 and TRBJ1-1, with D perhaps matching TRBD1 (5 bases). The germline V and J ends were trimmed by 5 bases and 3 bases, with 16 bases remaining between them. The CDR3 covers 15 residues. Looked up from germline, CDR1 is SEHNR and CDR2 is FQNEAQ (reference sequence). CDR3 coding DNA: TGTGCCAGCAGCCCCGGACAAGGTGAGGACACTGAAGCTTTCTTT. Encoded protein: CASSPGQGEDTEAFF. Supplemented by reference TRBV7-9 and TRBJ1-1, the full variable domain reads DTGVSQNPRHKITKRGQNVTFRCDPISEHNRLYWYRQTLGQGPEFLTYFQNEAQLEKSRLLSDRFSAERPKGSFSTLEIQRTEQGDSAMYLCASSPGQGEDTEAFFGQGTRLTVV.

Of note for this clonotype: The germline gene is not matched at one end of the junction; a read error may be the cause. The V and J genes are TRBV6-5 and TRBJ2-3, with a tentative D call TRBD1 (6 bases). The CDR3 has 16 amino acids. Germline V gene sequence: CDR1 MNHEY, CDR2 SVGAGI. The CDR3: CASRSRDKASTDTQCF. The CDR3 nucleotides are TGTGCCAGCAGGTCCCGGGACAAAGCTAGCACAGATACGCAGTGTTTT.

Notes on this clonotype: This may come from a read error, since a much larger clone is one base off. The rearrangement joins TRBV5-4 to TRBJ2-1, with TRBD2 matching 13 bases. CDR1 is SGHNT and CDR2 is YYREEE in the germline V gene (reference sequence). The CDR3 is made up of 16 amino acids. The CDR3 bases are TGTACCAGCAGCATTCGGACTAGCGGGAGTCACGATGAGCAGTTCTTC. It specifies CTSSIRTSGSHDEQFF.

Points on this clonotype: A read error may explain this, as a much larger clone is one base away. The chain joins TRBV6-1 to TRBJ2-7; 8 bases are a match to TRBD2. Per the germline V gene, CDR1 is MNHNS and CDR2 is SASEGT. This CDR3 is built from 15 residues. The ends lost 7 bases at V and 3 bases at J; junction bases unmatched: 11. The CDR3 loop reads CASTWKAGEVYEQYF. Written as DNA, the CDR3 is TGTGCCAGCACCTGGAAAGCGGGAGAGGTCTACGAGCAGTACTTC.

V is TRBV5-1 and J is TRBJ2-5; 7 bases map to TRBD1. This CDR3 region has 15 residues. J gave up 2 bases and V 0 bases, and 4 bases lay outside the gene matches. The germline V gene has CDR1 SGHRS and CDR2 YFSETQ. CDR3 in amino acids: CASSLGQGRQETQYF. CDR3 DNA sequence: TGCGCCAGCAGCTTGGGACAGGGAAGGCAAGAGACCCAGTACTTC.

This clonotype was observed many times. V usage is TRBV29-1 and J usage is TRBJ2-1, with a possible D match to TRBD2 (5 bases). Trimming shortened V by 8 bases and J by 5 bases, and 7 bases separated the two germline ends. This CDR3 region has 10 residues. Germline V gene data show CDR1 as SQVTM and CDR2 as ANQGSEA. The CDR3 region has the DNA TGCAGCTCGGGGAACAATGAGCAGTTCTTC. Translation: CSSGNNEQFF.

The CDR3 DNA follows: TGTGCCAGCAGCTTAATGGCCAGTAACACTGAAGCTTTCTTT. Translating it yields CASSLMASNTEAFF. The chain has TRBV7-3 and TRBJ1-1; D is unclear. The germline CDR1 and CDR2 sequences are SGHTA and FQGTGA. The CDR3 is made up of 14 amino acids. V dropped 1 base and J dropped 2 bases, with 8 bases sitting between them.

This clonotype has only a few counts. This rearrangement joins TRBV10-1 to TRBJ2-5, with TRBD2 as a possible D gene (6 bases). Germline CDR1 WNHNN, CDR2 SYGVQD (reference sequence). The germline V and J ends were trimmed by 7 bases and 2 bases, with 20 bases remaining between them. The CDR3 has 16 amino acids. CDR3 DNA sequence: TGCGCCAGCACCCAAAGCACCGGGACTCAGCAAGAGACCCAGTACTTC. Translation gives CASTQSTGTQQETQYF.

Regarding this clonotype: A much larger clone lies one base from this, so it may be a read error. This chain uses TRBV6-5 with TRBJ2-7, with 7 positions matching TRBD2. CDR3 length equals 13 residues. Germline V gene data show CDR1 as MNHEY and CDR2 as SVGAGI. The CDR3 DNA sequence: TGTACCAGCAGGAGCGGGAACTCCTACGAGCAGTACTTC. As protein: CTSRSGNSYEQYF.

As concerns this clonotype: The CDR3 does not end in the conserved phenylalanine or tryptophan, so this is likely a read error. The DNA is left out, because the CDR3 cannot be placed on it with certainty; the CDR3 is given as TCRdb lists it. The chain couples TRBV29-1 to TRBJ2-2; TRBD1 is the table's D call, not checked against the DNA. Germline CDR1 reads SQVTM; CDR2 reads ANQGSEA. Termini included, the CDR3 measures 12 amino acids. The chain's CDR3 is CSGQGLGGELLL.

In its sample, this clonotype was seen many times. Here the CDR3 reads CASTRLAGGEQFF. Written as DNA, the CDR3 is TGTGCCAGCACGAGACTAGCGGGGGGGGAGCAGTTCTTC. This rearrangement joins TRBV6-5 to TRBJ2-1, with 14 bases lining up with TRBD2. Trimming at V came to 7 bases and at J to 10 bases, leaving 3 bases not matched to a gene. The CDR3 totals 13 residues. Per the germline V gene, CDR1 is MNHEY and CDR2 is SVGAGI.

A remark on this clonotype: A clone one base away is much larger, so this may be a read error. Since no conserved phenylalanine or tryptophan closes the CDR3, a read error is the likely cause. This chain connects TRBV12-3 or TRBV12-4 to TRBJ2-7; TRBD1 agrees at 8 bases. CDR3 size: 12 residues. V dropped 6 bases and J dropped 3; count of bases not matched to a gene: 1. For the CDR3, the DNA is TGTGCCAGCAGAGACAGGGGCTACGAGCAGTACTTG. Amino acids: CASRDRGYEQYL.

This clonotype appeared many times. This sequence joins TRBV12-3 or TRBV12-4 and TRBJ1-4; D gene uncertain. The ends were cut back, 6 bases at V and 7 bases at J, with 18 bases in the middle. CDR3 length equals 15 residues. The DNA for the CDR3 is TGTGCCAGCAGCCGCCTCCCCGGGATCAGTGAAAAACTGTTTTTT. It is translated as CASSRLPGISEKLFF.

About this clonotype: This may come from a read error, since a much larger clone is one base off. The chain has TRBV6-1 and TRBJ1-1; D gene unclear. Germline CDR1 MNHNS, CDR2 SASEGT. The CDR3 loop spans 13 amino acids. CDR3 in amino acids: CTVDPQWDTEAFF. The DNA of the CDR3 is TGTACCGTCGACCCCCAGTGGGACACTGAAGCTTTCTTT.

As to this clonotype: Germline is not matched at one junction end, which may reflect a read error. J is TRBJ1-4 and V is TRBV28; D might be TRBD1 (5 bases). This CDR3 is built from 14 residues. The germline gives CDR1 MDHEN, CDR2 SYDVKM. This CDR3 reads CASSSGSTDEKLFF. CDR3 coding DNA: TGTGCCAGCAGTTCAGGGTCAACTGATGAAAAACTGTTTTTT.

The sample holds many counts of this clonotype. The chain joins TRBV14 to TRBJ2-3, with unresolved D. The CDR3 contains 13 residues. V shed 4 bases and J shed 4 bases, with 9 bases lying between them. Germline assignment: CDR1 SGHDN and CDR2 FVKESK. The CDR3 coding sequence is TGTGCCAGCAGCCTAAGCAGGTCAGATACGCAGTATTTT. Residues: CASSLSRSDTQYF.